One sample yielded the 12 T cell receptor beta chains listed below, sequenced in a study of regulatory T cells in long-lasting Graves disease. Time point specified: newly diagnosed GD, antithyroid drugs for less than 3 months. Making the TCR library involved RNA that had been extracted from PBMCs. Investigators prepared the TCR beta libraries by applying iRepertoire HTBI primers and Arm-PCR of CDR3 regions. TCRdb reprocessed the multiplex PCR reads via MiXCR and lists one record per CDR3 protein. The repertoire has approximately 390,000 distinct CDR3 sequences, roughly 17% of them found once; the top ten carry 20%. This sample also belongs to another study, concerning T cells in Graves' hyperthyroidism and ophthalmopathy.

The specimen was peripheral blood mononuclear cells (PBMCs), collected at new diagnosis, from a patient treated with antithyroid drugs. These receptors all come from a woman younger than 35 with Graves disease.

This clonotype was detected only a few times. With a much larger clone just one base away, this may be a read error. V usage is TRBV18 and J usage is TRBJ1-5; D is unresolved. Germline V gene data show CDR1 as KGHSH and CDR2 as LQKENI. The ends were cut back, 3 bases at V and 4 bases at J, with 7 bases in the middle. The CDR3 totals 13 residues. The CDR3 here is CASSPNYNQPQHF. The CDR3 bases are TGTGCCAGCTCACCCAACTATAATCAGCCCCAGCATTTT.

This clonotype was seen a handful of times. The genes are TRBV9 and TRBJ1-2; D gene ambiguous. The CDR3 contains 12 residues. V was shortened by 6 bases and J by 4 bases, with 10 bases between the two germline ends. In germline, CDR1 is SGDLS, CDR2 YYNGEE. CDR3 amino acids: CASMGSSYGYTF. Here the CDR3 DNA reads TGTGCCAGCATGGGCTCCAGCTATGGCTACACCTTC.

There are many counts of this clonotype. The chain joins TRBV13 to TRBJ2-7, with D perhaps matching TRBD1 (7 bases). CDR3 length: 15 amino acids. The germline gives CDR1 PRHDT, CDR2 FYEKMQ (reference sequence). Trimming took 0 bases from V and 3 from J, leaving 12 bases between them. CDR3 DNA: TGTGCCAGCAGCTTAGGGCGGGGACAGAACTACGAGCAGTACTTC. Translating it yields CASSLGRGQNYEQYF.

This clonotype has a handful of counts. The CDR3, as DNA: TGTGCCAGCAGCTTATGGAGGGAAAGGGGCAATCAGCCCCAGCATTTT. This encodes CASSLWRERGNQPQHF. The chain employs TRBV11-3 and TRBJ1-5, with D uncertain. This CDR3 spans 16 amino acids. Per the germline V gene, CDR1 is SGHNT and CDR2 is YENEEA. Trimming took 2 bases from V and 2 from J, leaving 13 bases between them.

This clonotype has ten or more counts. The J gene is TRBJ2-7, the V gene TRBV29-1, with 12 positions matching TRBD2. The ends lost 7 bases at V and 6 bases at J; junction bases unmatched: 7. Germline CDR1 SQVTM, CDR2 ANQGSEA. This CDR3 is built from 13 residues. CDR3 amino acids: CSGRLAGVGEQYF. In DNA, the CDR3 is TGCAGCGGAAGACTAGCGGGAGTAGGCGAGCAGTACTTC.

This clonotype was counted many times. The chain combines TRBV3-1 with TRBJ2-7; maybe TRBD2 (5 bases). The V end lost 0 bases, the J end lost 4 bases, and 13 bases lay between the germline ends. The CDR3 has 15 residues. Germline V gene data show CDR1 as LGHDT and CDR2 as YNNKEL (reference sequence). CDR3 bases: TGTGCCAGCAGCCAAGAGGGAGTAACTGGGTACGAGCAGTACTTC. It translates to CASSQEGVTGYEQYF.

There are many counts of this clonotype. This sequence joins TRBV3-1 and TRBJ1-1, with no clear D. Germline V gene sequence: CDR1 LGHDT, CDR2 YNNKEL (reference sequence). The CDR3 length is 14 residues. Trimming took 1 base from V and 2 from J, leaving 8 bases between them. CDR3 in DNA: TGTGCCAGCAGCCAAGCTCCGGTAAACACTGAAGCTTTCTTT. The encoded protein is CASSQAPVNTEAFF.

As regards this clonotype: One base away lies a much larger clone, so this may be a sequencing read error. The chain links TRBV6-1 to TRBJ2-1, with TRBD2 identical over 10 bases. The V and J ends lost 6 bases and 10 bases, in that order; junction bases with no gene match: 12. This CDR3 has 15 amino acids. Germline assignment: CDR1 MNHNS and CDR2 SASEGT. The CDR3 region has the DNA TGTGCCAGCAGAGTAGGACTAGCGGAAGCCTACGAGCAGTTCTTC. Translating gives CASRVGLAEAYEQFF.

This chain joins TRBV9 and TRBJ1-4, with 8 bases that match TRBD1. Germline CDR1 and CDR2: SGDLS and YYNGEE. The CDR3 spans 15 residues. J lost 7 bases, V lost 4 bases, and 9 bases had no gene match. CDR3 sequence (DNA): TGTGCCAGCAGCAAAGAACAGGGGGACGCTGAAAAACTGTTTTTT. This translates into CASSKEQGDAEKLFF.

The sample holds many counts of this clonotype. The rearrangement uses TRBV7-9 and TRBJ1-2, with a tentative D call TRBD1 (5 bases). Germline values: CDR1 SEHNR, CDR2 FQNEAQ (reference sequence). V was pared by 0 bases and J by 2 bases, with 10 bases between. The CDR3 sequence is 15 residues long. The CDR3: CASSLAGTQNYGYTF. The DNA of the CDR3 is TGTGCCAGCAGCTTAGCAGGGACGCAAAACTATGGCTACACCTTC.

This clonotype was recorded many times. The V and J genes are TRBV5-1 and TRBJ2-2, with D perhaps TRBD1 (5 bases). V dropped 4 bases and J dropped 1 base, with 11 bases sitting between them. The CDR3 is 15 amino acids. The germline V gene encodes CDR1 SGHRS and CDR2 YFSETQ. The CDR3 DNA reads as TGCGCCAGCAGCCTTCAGGGATTGAACACCGGGGAGCTGTTTTTT. It is translated as CASSLQGLNTGELFF.

This clonotype was found many times. The chain carries TRBV20-1 and TRBJ2-1, with 7 bases that match TRBD2. Germline lookup yields CDR1 DFQATT and CDR2 SNEGSKA (reference sequence). The CDR3 has 13 residues. V lost 7 bases and J lost 4; bases outside the gene matches: 7. In DNA form, the CDR3 reads TGCAGTGTCCGGGACTACCATTACAATGAGCAGTTCTTC. Translated: CSVRDYHYNEQFF.